This is a list of T cell receptor beta chains from one sample in a study of T-cell memory formation after mild COVID-19. TCRdb called the 5' RACE reads again in MiXCR, with one record for every CDR3 protein. The data hold about 170,000 distinct CDR3 sequences, with 10% to 15% observed a single time. Sequenced input: PBMCs or a T cell subset sorted from them (not recorded which). These receptors came from a man younger than 30 who had mild COVID-19 (a few samples of this study predate the infection). Cell type and time point are not known. Each CDR3 is given with its conserved first and last residue. Each record gives: V gene, clone size, J gene, D gene, CDR3 DNA, CDR3 protein. A D gene is named only where the DNA matches it firmly. Only some rows state a clone size, as once, few, many or a class for expanded clones.

v_gene: TRBV5-1; abundance: -; j_gene: TRBJ2-7; d_gene: -; CDR3nt: TGCGCCAGCAGCTTGTCAGGGGACGAGCAGTACTTC; CDR3aa: CASSLSGDEQYF
v_gene: TRBV20-1; abundance: few; j_gene: TRBJ1-2; d_gene: -; CDR3nt: TGCAGTGCGACGAGGGTAAATGAGGGCTACACCTTC; CDR3aa: CSATRVNEGYTF
v_gene: TRBV7-9; abundance: -; j_gene: TRBJ1-3; d_gene: -; CDR3nt: TGTGCCAGCAGCTACCTACAAGGAAGTCACACCATATATTTT; CDR3aa: CASSYLQGSHTIYF
v_gene: TRBV19; abundance: few; j_gene: TRBJ1-6; d_gene: TRBD1; CDR3nt: TGTGCCAGTAGTACTGGGACAGGGGCTCGGAATTCACCCCTCCACTTT; CDR3aa: CASSTGTGARNSPLHF
v_gene: TRBV5-1; abundance: -; j_gene: TRBJ1-3; d_gene: -; CDR3nt: TGCGCCAGCAGCCCGCCGGGGGGAAACACCATATATTTT; CDR3aa: CASSPPGGNTIYF
v_gene: TRBV11-2; abundance: -; j_gene: TRBJ2-3; d_gene: -; CDR3nt: TGTGCCAGCAGCTTACTCGAGGGGAAGGGTAGCACAGATACGCAGTATTTT; CDR3aa: CASSLLEGKGSTDTQYF
v_gene: TRBV10-3; abundance: -; j_gene: TRBJ2-2; d_gene: -; CDR3nt: TGTGCCATCAGTAAAGGGGGTTCGAACACCGGGGAGCTGTTTTTT; CDR3aa: CAISKGGSNTGELFF
v_gene: TRBV12-3/TRBV12-4; abundance: -; j_gene: TRBJ2-2; d_gene: TRBD1; CDR3nt: TGTGCCAGCAGTCCCAGGGGGCAGGGCGGGGAGCTGTTTTTT; CDR3aa: CASSPRGQGGELFF
v_gene: TRBV6-6; abundance: few; j_gene: TRBJ2-5; d_gene: TRBD2; CDR3nt: TGTGCCAGCAGCCGTGGACTAGCGGGGTCCTTTGGGGAGACCCAGTACTTC; CDR3aa: CASSRGLAGSFGETQYF
v_gene: TRBV7-9; abundance: many; j_gene: TRBJ2-5; d_gene: -; CDR3nt: TGTGCCAGCAGCTTAAGACAGCAAGAGACCCAGTACTTC; CDR3aa: CASSLRQQETQYF
v_gene: TRBV4-3; abundance: few; j_gene: TRBJ2-3; d_gene: TRBD2; CDR3nt: TGCGCCAGCAGCCAAGATTGGAGCGGGGGGGCTGTCAAAGATACGCAGTATTTT; CDR3aa: CASSQDWSGGAVKDTQYF
v_gene: TRBV11-2; abundance: few; j_gene: TRBJ2-5; d_gene: TRBD2; CDR3nt: TGTGCCAGCAGCTTCGGACTAGCGGGGGGCCGGAAGACCCAGTACTTC; CDR3aa: CASSFGLAGGRKTQYF
v_gene: TRBV18; abundance: -; j_gene: TRBJ2-1; d_gene: -; CDR3nt: TGTGCCAGCTCACCACCGGGAGACCCAACTCCAGTCTTC; CDR3aa: CASSPPGDPTPVF
v_gene: TRBV7-2; abundance: -; j_gene: TRBJ2-5; d_gene: -; CDR3nt: TGTGCCAGCAGCTTCAGGGTTGGTGGGGAGACCCAGTACTTC; CDR3aa: CASSFRVGGETQYF
v_gene: TRBV21-1; abundance: few; j_gene: TRBJ1-2; d_gene: -; CDR3nt: TGTGCCAGCAGTACCGGGTGTGAGTATGGCTACACCTTC; CDR3aa: CASSTGCEYGYTF
v_gene: TRBV11-2; abundance: few; j_gene: TRBJ2-1; d_gene: TRBD2; CDR3nt: TGTGCCAGCAGCTCCGGGACTAGCGGGGGAACGTATAACTTC; CDR3aa: CASSSGTSGGTYNF
v_gene: TRBV24-1; abundance: many; j_gene: TRBJ1-1; d_gene: -; CDR3nt: TGTGCCACCAGTGCGAGGAGAGGGACTGAAGCTTTCTTT; CDR3aa: CATSARRGTEAFF
v_gene: TRBV5-1; abundance: few; j_gene: TRBJ1-4; d_gene: TRBD1; CDR3nt: TGCGCCAGCAGCCCGGACAGGGGGCTTACTAATGAAAAACTGTTTTTT; CDR3aa: CASSPDRGLTNEKLFF
v_gene: TRBV7-2; abundance: few; j_gene: TRBJ2-3; d_gene: TRBD1; CDR3nt: TGTGCCAGCAGCATGGGACAGGGCCAACTGGATACGCAGTATTTT; CDR3aa: CASSMGQGQLDTQYF
v_gene: TRBV7-3; abundance: many; j_gene: TRBJ2-3; d_gene: -; CDR3nt: TGTGCCAGCAGCCCTAGACTGACCAGCACAGATACGCAGTATTTT; CDR3aa: CASSPRLTSTDTQYF
v_gene: TRBV11-3; abundance: few; j_gene: TRBJ2-3; d_gene: TRBD1; CDR3nt: TGTGCCAGCAGCTTCAGGGACAGCGATACGCAGTATTTT; CDR3aa: CASSFRDSDTQYF
v_gene: TRBV4-3; abundance: few; j_gene: TRBJ2-4; d_gene: -; CDR3nt: TGCGCCAGCAGCCAAGGGGGTGGTTTCAGAAACATTCAGTACTTC; CDR3aa: CASSQGGGFRNIQYF
v_gene: TRBV6-1; abundance: -; j_gene: TRBJ1-3; d_gene: -; CDR3nt: TGTGCCAGCAGTGAGGCAGCCCGGAACACCATATATTTT; CDR3aa: CASSEAARNTIYF
v_gene: TRBV3-1; abundance: -; j_gene: TRBJ2-1; d_gene: -; CDR3nt: TGTGCCAGCAGCCGTGACAGATCCTACAATGAGCAGTTCTTC; CDR3aa: CASSRDRSYNEQFF
v_gene: TRBV7-3; abundance: -; j_gene: TRBJ2-1; d_gene: TRBD2; CDR3nt: TGTGCCAGCAGCTTAGAGGGCGGGGGGAACAATGAGCAGTTCTTC; CDR3aa: CASSLEGGGNNEQFF
v_gene: TRBV18; abundance: many; j_gene: TRBJ2-7; d_gene: TRBD1; CDR3nt: TGTGCCAGCTCAGCAGCCGGGACAGGGGATTACGAGCAGTACTTC; CDR3aa: CASSAAGTGDYEQYF
v_gene: TRBV5-1; abundance: many; j_gene: TRBJ2-7; d_gene: -; CDR3nt: TGCGCCAGCAGCTTGGGCGACTACGAGCAGTACTTC; CDR3aa: CASSLGDYEQYF
v_gene: TRBV5-1; abundance: -; j_gene: TRBJ1-1; d_gene: -; CDR3nt: TGCGCCAGCAGCAACCGACGGGGGAACACTGAAGCTTTCTTT; CDR3aa: CASSNRRGNTEAFF
v_gene: TRBV29-1; abundance: few; j_gene: TRBJ2-7; d_gene: -; CDR3nt: TGCAGCGTTGGGGGTATGGGGGGTGAGCAGTACTTC; CDR3aa: CSVGGMGGEQYF
v_gene: TRBV5-1; abundance: -; j_gene: TRBJ2-3; d_gene: TRBD2; CDR3nt: TGCGCCAGCAGCCCGGAGGGGCTAGCGGGGGGGCGCAATACGCAGTATTTT; CDR3aa: CASSPEGLAGGRNTQYF
v_gene: TRBV5-1; abundance: few; j_gene: TRBJ2-2; d_gene: -; CDR3nt: TGCGCCAGCAGCTGGGACAAGGGAGGAACCGGGGAGCTGTTTTTT; CDR3aa: CASSWDKGGTGELFF
v_gene: TRBV30; abundance: -; j_gene: TRBJ2-5; d_gene: -; CDR3nt: TGTGCCTGCCTTTTAGTTGGGGAGACCCAGTACTTC; CDR3aa: CACLLVGETQYF
v_gene: TRBV5-1; abundance: -; j_gene: TRBJ2-1; d_gene: -; CDR3nt: TGCGCCAGCAGCCGACTCGCGGGGTCATACAATGAGCAGTTCTTC; CDR3aa: CASSRLAGSYNEQFF
v_gene: TRBV10-3; abundance: -; j_gene: TRBJ2-2; d_gene: -; CDR3nt: TGTGCCATCAGTGAAAAGATCGGCAGGGAAAGTACCGGGGAGCTGTTTTTT; CDR3aa: CAISEKIGRESTGELFF
v_gene: TRBV7-2; abundance: few; j_gene: TRBJ1-2; d_gene: TRBD1; CDR3nt: TGTGCCAGCAGCTCCGACAGGGCCAACTATGGCTACACCTTC; CDR3aa: CASSSDRANYGYTF